Below are 18 T cell receptor beta chains sequenced from a single sample in a study of shared clonotypes between healthy human individuals (dated by TCRdb to 2018 to 2021). The library was built by means of the immunoSEQ multiplex PCR assay. In TCRdb, the immuneACCESS table is reduced to in-frame sequences with V and J assigned. These tables do not hold every clone; where another copy was compared, an unresolved V gene accounts for under half, and the others remain unexplained. The sample table contains 950,000 to 1,300,000 clones; only one count was recorded for approximately 70% of them. The ten largest clones represent over 1.3% of the sample. The sequenced sample was memory CD4+ T cells sorted from blood. This sample's cell subset or site label indicates: CD45RA-negative fraction. The receptors stem from a man between 18 and 29 years old in good health.

The V gene is TRBV5-1, the J gene TRBJ2-1; TRBD2 agrees at 10 bases. The germline V gene has CDR1 SGHRS and CDR2 YFSETQ. The CDR3 is 15 residues long. V was pared by 2 bases and J by 8 bases, with 7 bases of the junction left unmatched. CDR3 nucleotide sequence: TGCGCCAGCAGCTTTAGCGGGGGGCCCAGTTATGAGCAGTTCTTC. It encodes CASSFSGGPSYEQFF.

The chain combines TRBV11-2 with TRBJ2-7; 7 bases fit TRBD1. Trimming removed 5 bases from V and 4 bases from J; junction bases left unmatched: 11. CDR1 and CDR2 (germline): SGHAT, FQNNGV. CDR3 length: 15 amino acids. The CDR3 reads CASSPRQGLNYEQYF. CDR3 bases: TGTGCCAGCAGCCCCCGACAGGGTTTGAATTACGAGCAGTACTTC.

Regarding this clone: Other DNA sequences of this sample code for an identical CDR3. The V gene is TRBV5-1, the J gene TRBJ2-7; 9 positions agree with TRBD1. Germline V gene sequence: CDR1 SGHRS, CDR2 YFSETQ. The CDR3 contains 15 residues. V shed 0 bases, J shed 2 bases, and the junction held 3 bases outside the gene matches. CDR3 sequence (DNA): TGCGCCAGCAGCTTGGTAGGACAGGGGCCCTACGAGCAGTACTTC. Amino acids: CASSLVGQGPYEQYF.

The chain employs TRBV7-3 and TRBJ2-3; 8 bases line up with TRBD2. CDR1 is SGHTA, CDR2 FQGTGA, per germline. The CDR3 has 15 amino acids. V dropped 5 bases and J dropped 3; count of bases not matched to a gene: 7. CDR3: CASSPRGGPTDTQYF. The DNA for the CDR3 is TGTGCCAGCAGCCCACGCGGGGGGCCAACAGATACGCAGTATTTT. Full variable domain (rest looked up from reference TRBV7-3 and TRBJ2-3): GAGVSQTPSNKVTEKGKYVELRCDPISGHTALYWYRQSLGQGPEFLIYFQGTGAADDSGLPNDRFFAVRPEGSVSTLKIQRTERGDSAVYLCASSPRGGPTDTQYFGPGTRLTVL.

This chain links TRBV29-1 with TRBJ2-5; 10 nucleotides line up with TRBD1. V trimming: 5 bases; J trimming: 4 bases; junction bases outside the gene matches: 7. Germline V gives CDR1 SQVTM, CDR2 ANQGSEA. The length of the CDR3 is 14 residues. The DNA for the CDR3 is TGCAGCGTTAGGGGGACAGGGGTCCGAGAGACCCAGTACTTC. This gives the protein CSVRGTGVRETQYF.

This chain uses TRBV6-6 with TRBJ1-1; D ambiguous. With 0 bases removed from V and 1 base from J, the gap between germline ends came to 6 bases. The CDR3 is 14 residues long. Germline loops: CDR1 MNHNY, CDR2 SVGAGI (reference sequence). CDR3 residues: CASSYSWGNTEAFF. The CDR3 DNA reads TGTGCCAGCAGTTACTCGTGGGGGAACACTGAAGCTTTCTTT.

The V gene is TRBV6-6, the J gene TRBJ1-3; maybe TRBD1 (6 bases). This CDR3 comprises 16 residues. Per the germline V gene, CDR1 is MNHNY and CDR2 is SVGAGI (reference sequence). The germline V and J ends were trimmed by 0 bases and 4 bases, with 13 bases remaining between them. The CDR3 loop reads CASSYSATGGGNTIYF. DNA for the CDR3: TGTGCCAGCAGTTACTCAGCGACAGGCGGCGGAAACACCATATATTTT.

V is TRBV2 and J is TRBJ2-1; perhaps D is TRBD1 or TRBD2 (5 bases each). Per the germline V gene, CDR1 is SNHLY and CDR2 is FYNNEI. Trimming left V 7 bases short and J 8 bases short, with 12 bases between. This CDR3 is 12 amino acids long. The DNA of the CDR3 is TGTGCCAGCATCCCGGGGCGGGATGAGCAGTTCTTC. Encoded protein: CASIPGRDEQFF.

In this sample, this clone turned up once. The chain has TRBV6-1 and TRBJ1-2; 9 bases match TRBD1. CDR1 and CDR2 from the germline V gene are MNHNS and SASEGT. The ends lost 3 bases at V and 8 bases at J; junction bases unmatched: 10. The CDR3 is made up of 15 amino acids. The CDR3 nucleotides are TGTGCCAGCAGTGATATTGAACAGGGGGCGCGGGGCTACACCTTC. This encodes CASSDIEQGARGYTF.

The J gene is TRBJ1-1, the V gene TRBV18, with TRBD1 matching 9 bases. From germline, CDR1 is KGHSH and CDR2 LQKENI. The CDR3 spans 14 residues. The ends lost 3 bases at V and 7 bases at J; junction bases unmatched: 6. The CDR3 region has the DNA TGTGCCAGCTCACCCACAGGGGGCGGTTATGAAGCTTTCTTT. The encoded protein is CASSPTGGGYEAFF.

The rearrangement uses TRBV10-3 and TRBJ2-1; D may match TRBD1 or TRBD2 (5 bases each). Germline assignment: CDR1 ENHRY and CDR2 SYGVKD. V lost 6 bases, J lost 8 bases, and 14 bases lay in between. CDR3 length: 13 amino acids. CDR3 protein: CAISRDPRDEQFF. The DNA of the CDR3 is TGTGCCATCAGCCGGGACCCTCGGGATGAGCAGTTCTTC.

The chain joins TRBV5-1 to TRBJ2-1; 8 bases are shared with TRBD2. The CDR3 is 13 amino acids. With 7 bases clipped from V and 4 bases from J, the junction kept 4 bases outside the gene matches. The germline gives CDR1 SGHRS, CDR2 YFSETQ. CDR3 DNA: TGCGCCAGCGGGACTAGGACATACAATGAGCAGTTCTTC. Residues: CASGTRTYNEQFF.

The rearrangement joins TRBV10-3 to TRBJ1-2; D unresolved. This CDR3 is 15 amino acids long. V lost 0 bases, J lost 5 bases, and 13 bases lay in between. Germline CDR1 reads ENHRY; CDR2 reads SYGVKD. The CDR3 region has the DNA TGTGCCATCAGTGAGTCAGGGTCACTCCTGTATGGCTACACCTTC. Translating it yields CAISESGSLLYGYTF.

The J gene is TRBJ2-7, the V gene TRBV6-6; unclear D gene. CDR3 size: 12 residues. Germline assignment: CDR1 MNHNY and CDR2 SVGAGI (reference sequence). The ends were cut back, 0 bases at V and 6 bases at J, with 6 bases in the middle. CDR3 sequence: CASSYSSLEQYF. In DNA form, the CDR3 reads TGTGCCAGCAGTTACTCCAGTCTCGAGCAGTACTTC.

The rearrangement links TRBV5-1 to TRBJ1-2; TRBD1 matches at 10 bases. Germline V gene data show CDR1 as SGHRS and CDR2 as YFSETQ. Trimming removed 3 bases from V and 6 bases from J; junction bases left unmatched: 8. The CDR3 is made up of 15 amino acids. The chain's CDR3 is CASSWAGTGVDGYTF. Here the CDR3 DNA reads TGCGCCAGCAGCTGGGCCGGGACAGGGGTAGATGGCTACACCTTC. The full variable domain, in which reference TRBV5-1 and TRBJ1-2 provide the parts outside the CDR3, is KAGVTQTPRYLIKTRGQQVTLSCSPISGHRSVSWYQQTPGQGLQFLFEYFSETQRNKGNFPGRFSGRQFSNSRSEMNVSTLELGDSALYLCASSWAGTGVDGYTFGSGTRLTVV.

This rearrangement joins TRBV11-2 to TRBJ1-1; tentative D call: TRBD1 (6 bases). V shed 2 bases and J shed 3 bases, with 10 bases lying between them. The CDR3 extends over 14 amino acids. The germline CDR1 and CDR2 sequences are SGHAT and FQNNGV. The CDR3: CASSLTGADTEAFF. CDR3 sequence (DNA): TGTGCCAGCAGCTTAACGGGGGCGGACACTGAAGCTTTCTTT.

This clone was seen more than once but under ten times. The chain carries TRBV30 and TRBJ2-3; a weak D match, TRBD2 (5 bases). Per the germline V gene, CDR1 is GTSNPN and CDR2 is SVGIG (reference sequence). The CDR3 is made up of 15 amino acids. Deletions cut 4 bases from V and 0 bases from J, with 14 bases between. CDR3 region: CAWTKDSSSTDTQYF. Here the CDR3 DNA reads TGTGCCTGGACTAAGGACTCTTCTAGCACAGATACGCAGTATTTT.

The chain links TRBV9 to TRBJ2-3; tentatively, D is TRBD1 (6 bases). The CDR3 has 15 amino acids. CDR1 is SGDLS and CDR2 is YYNGEE in the germline V gene. V lost 0 bases and J lost 6, with 14 bases in between. The CDR3: CASSVVDSLLDTQYF. CDR3 sequence (DNA): TGTGCCAGCAGCGTAGTGGACAGTTTGTTGGATACGCAGTATTTT.